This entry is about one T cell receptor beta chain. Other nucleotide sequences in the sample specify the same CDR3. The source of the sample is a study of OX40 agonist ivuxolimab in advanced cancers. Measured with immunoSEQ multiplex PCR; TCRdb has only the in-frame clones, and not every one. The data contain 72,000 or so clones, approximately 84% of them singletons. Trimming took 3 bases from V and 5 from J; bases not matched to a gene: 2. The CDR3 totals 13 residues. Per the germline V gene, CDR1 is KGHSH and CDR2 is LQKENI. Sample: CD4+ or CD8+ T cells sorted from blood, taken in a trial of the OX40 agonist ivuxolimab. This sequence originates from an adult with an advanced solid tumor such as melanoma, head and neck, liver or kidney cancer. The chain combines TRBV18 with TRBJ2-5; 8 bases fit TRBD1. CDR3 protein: CASSPRQGETQYF. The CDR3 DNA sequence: TGTGCCAGCTCACCGAGACAGGGGGAGACCCAGTACTTC.